Following are 27 T cell receptor beta chains from one sample sequenced in a study of CD8 T cells in ankylosing spondylitis. MiXCR, applied by TCRdb to the 5' RACE reads, yields one record per CDR3 protein. The sample has approximately 290,000 distinct CDR3 sequences, less than 25% seen once. The source material was blood, either unsorted or a sorted T cell fraction (not recorded which). The source of these receptors is a female donor with ankylosing spondylitis or in good health (not recorded which).

The table lists this clonotype with many counts. The chain uses TRBV12-3 or TRBV12-4 and TRBJ2-2; no clear D gene. The V gene lost 1 base and the J gene lost 6 bases, with 6 bases spanning the gap. The CDR3 runs to 13 residues. The CDR3 reads CASSLVGAGELFF. The CDR3 DNA follows: TGTGCCAGCAGTTTAGTTGGGGCCGGGGAGCTGTTTTTT.

This clonotype has just a few counts. V is TRBV12-3 or TRBV12-4 and J is TRBJ2-6, with D possibly matching TRBD1 (6 bases). This CDR3 has 11 amino acids. V was cut by 7 bases and J by 16 bases, with 14 bases left in between. DNA for the CDR3: TGTGCCAGCACCCTGGACAGACAGCTGACTTTC. Encoded protein: CASTLDRQLTF.

The chain recombines TRBV20-1 with TRBJ2-4; D not certain. V shed 3 bases and J shed 2 bases, with 17 bases lying between them. CDR3 size: 16 residues. CDR1 is DFQATT and CDR2 is SNEGSKA in the germline V gene (reference sequence). CDR3 residues: CSASRDLVGSKNIQYF. CDR3 DNA sequence: TGCAGTGCTAGTAGAGACCTGGTGGGTTCCAAAAACATTCAGTACTTC.

V usage is TRBV27 and J usage is TRBJ2-1, with D possibly being TRBD1 (6 bases). V lost 9 bases, J lost 15 bases, and 24 bases lay in between. The CDR3 consists of 13 residues. Germline V CDR1 and CDR2: MNHEY, SMNVEV (reference sequence). The CDR3 spells CARRGTPPSVRFF. CDR3 nucleotides: TGTGCCAGAAGGGGGACACCTCCAAGTGTCCGGTTCTTC.

This rearrangement joins TRBV6-1 to TRBJ2-2, with 11 bases lining up with TRBD2. Unmatched junction bases numbered 5, after V lost 6 bases and J lost 5 bases. The CDR3 has 15 amino acids. The germline V gene has CDR1 MNHNS and CDR2 SASEGT. CDR3 nucleotide sequence: TGTGCCAGCAGCGAGGGACTAGCGGAAACCGGGGAGCTGTTTTTT. Its translation: CASSEGLAETGELFF.

This clonotype was seen more than once but under ten times. The chain recombines TRBV6-5 with TRBJ2-7; perhaps TRBD1 as D (6 bases). The V gene lost 4 bases and the J gene lost 2 bases, with 12 bases spanning the gap. In germline, CDR1 is MNHEY, CDR2 SVGAGI. The CDR3 spans 14 residues. CDR3 coding DNA: TGTGCCAGCAGTTTGGACCGGGACACCTACGAGCAGTACTTC. Its protein is CASSLDRDTYEQYF.

This clonotype came up a few times. The chain carries TRBV12-3 or TRBV12-4 and TRBJ2-5; 13 nucleotides match TRBD2. V lost 4 bases to trimming and J lost 4 bases; unmatched junction nucleotides: 3. CDR3 size: 15 residues. The chain's CDR3 is CASSSTSGRGETQYF. The DNA for the CDR3 is TGTGCCAGCAGTTCTACTAGCGGGAGGGGAGAGACCCAGTACTTC.

This clonotype was observed a few times. The chain joins TRBV27 to TRBJ2-7; D perhaps matches TRBD1 (6 bases). CDR1 and CDR2 from the germline V gene are MNHEY and SMNVEV (reference sequence). The CDR3 is 15 residues long. Trimming removed 3 bases at V and 2 bases at J, with 14 bases between. The CDR3 nucleotides are TGTGCCAGCAGTTTGGCCGGGACACAACCCTACGAGCAGTACTTC. Amino acid sequence: CASSLAGTQPYEQYF.

This clonotype was seen a handful of times. The gene calls are TRBV5-1 and TRBJ1-1; D call uncertain. Trimming removed 0 bases at V and 3 bases at J, with 27 bases between. From germline, CDR1 is SGHRS and CDR2 YFSETQ. The CDR3 is made up of 20 amino acids. DNA of the CDR3: TGCGCCAGCAGCTTGGCCTGGGTAAGCGGGGTTTCTCCGTCGGACACTGAAGCTTTCTTT. Amino acids: CASSLAWVSGVSPSDTEAFF. Drawing the rest from reference TRBV5-1 and TRBJ1-1, the complete variable domain is KAGVTQTPRYLIKTRGQQVTLSCSPISGHRSVSWYQQTPGQGLQFLFEYFSETQRNKGNFPGRFSGRQFSNSRSEMNVSTLELGDSALYLCASSLAWVSGVSPSDTEAFFGQGTRLTVV.

V usage is TRBV29-1 and J usage is TRBJ2-6; 9 bases fit TRBD1. Germline CDR1 reads SQVTM; CDR2 reads ANQGSEA. J lost 2 bases, V lost 7 bases, and 12 bases had no gene match. The CDR3 spans 17 residues. CDR3 residues: CSGGPGQGVPGANVLTF. CDR3 bases: TGCAGCGGTGGACCGGGACAGGGAGTTCCTGGGGCCAACGTCCTGACTTTC.

The CDR3: CSAPSLSSYNEQFF. For the CDR3, the DNA is TGCAGTGCCCCGTCCTTGAGCTCCTACAATGAGCAGTTCTTC. The chain recombines TRBV20-1 with TRBJ2-1; D is undetermined. The CDR3 loop spans 14 amino acids. CDR1 DFQATT and CDR2 SNEGSKA come from the germline V gene (reference sequence). The V end was cut by 6 bases, the J end by 0 bases, with 12 bases between.

In its sample, this clonotype was seen a few times. This rearrangement joins TRBV10-3 to TRBJ1-2; a weak D match, TRBD1 (5 bases). Germline V gives CDR1 ENHRY, CDR2 SYGVKD. This CDR3 contains 14 residues. Trimming took 8 bases from V and 5 from J, leaving 18 bases between them. The DNA for the CDR3 is TGTGCCATCCAGCCCTCATCCGGGGCGTATGGCTACACCTTC. Encoded protein: CAIQPSSGAYGYTF.

This clonotype has only a few counts. CDR3 nucleotides: TGTGCCAGCAGCCGACGGGCCGAGGGGGTTTCGGCCCAGTACTTC. Its protein product is CASSRRAEGVSAQYF. The chain combines TRBV7-2 with TRBJ2-5, with D possibly matching TRBD1 (6 bases). Germline V gene data show CDR1 as SGHTA and CDR2 as FQGNSA. V lost 5 bases and J lost 9, with 22 bases in between. CDR3 size: 15 residues. The whole variable domain, remainder taken from reference TRBV7-2 and TRBJ2-5, is GAGVSQSPSNKVTEKGKDVELRCDPISGHTALYWYRQSLGQGLEFLIYFQGNSAPDKSGLPSDRFSAERTGGSVSTLTIQRTQQEDSAVYLCASSRRAEGVSAQYFGPGTRLLVL.

This clonotype was counted only a few times. This rearrangement joins TRBV20-1 to TRBJ2-1, with TRBD2 as a possible D gene (5 bases). The CDR3 loop spans 11 amino acids. V lost 3 bases, J lost 10 bases, and 10 bases lay in between. Germline V lookup: CDR1 DFQATT, CDR2 SNEGSKA (reference sequence). Here the CDR3 reads CSASARGEQFF. DNA of the CDR3: TGCAGTGCTAGTGCCCGCGGGGAGCAGTTCTTC.

This clonotype was observed many times. CDR3 residues: CASSPGVLNTEAFF. Here the CDR3 DNA reads TGTGCCAGCAGTCCGGGGGTTTTGAACACTGAAGCTTTCTTT. The gene calls are TRBV7-2 and TRBJ1-1; a possible D gene is TRBD1 (5 bases). This CDR3 is built from 14 residues. Between the trimmed V and J ends, which lost 6 bases and 0 bases, there was a span of 11 bases. Germline lookup yields CDR1 SGHTA and CDR2 FQGNSA.

The rearrangement links TRBV20-1 to TRBJ2-1; no firm D call. Trimming shortened V by 0 bases and J by 6 bases, and 12 bases separated the two germline ends. The CDR3 has 14 amino acids. From germline, CDR1 is DFQATT and CDR2 SNEGSKA (reference sequence). CDR3 DNA: TGCAGTGCTAGAGATCTTCTCAGTGGCAATGAGCAGTTCTTC. Its translation is CSARDLLSGNEQFF.

The DNA for the CDR3 is TGTGCCAGCAGCTCCGGGACAACTAACTATGGCTACACCTTC. Protein product: CASSSGTTNYGYTF. This chain joins TRBV5-5 and TRBJ1-2, with D perhaps TRBD1 (6 bases). Germline loops: CDR1 SGHKS, CDR2 YYEKEE (reference sequence). V lost 3 bases, J lost 0 bases, and 9 bases lay in between. The CDR3 sequence is 14 residues long.

This clonotype was seen more than once but under ten times. The gene calls are TRBV20-1 and TRBJ2-1, with TRBD2 as a possible D gene (6 bases). The germline V gene encodes CDR1 DFQATT and CDR2 SNEGSKA (reference sequence). Trimming left V 0 bases short and J 7 bases short, with 16 bases between. This CDR3 contains 15 residues. CDR3 protein: CSARDLWEDGNEQFF. Written as DNA, the CDR3 is TGCAGTGCTAGAGATTTGTGGGAGGACGGGAATGAGCAGTTCTTC.

This clonotype was counted ten times or more. The chain employs TRBV5-1 and TRBJ2-7; 8 bases align to TRBD1. The CDR3 sequence is 14 residues long. Germline lookup yields CDR1 SGHRS and CDR2 YFSETQ. V lost 3 bases and J lost 3; bases outside the gene matches: 5. The CDR3 spells CASSSDRASYEQYF. CDR3 DNA: TGCGCCAGCAGCTCGGACAGGGCAAGCTACGAGCAGTACTTC.

This clonotype occurred many times. This sequence joins TRBV12-3 or TRBV12-4 and TRBJ2-1; TRBD2 agrees at 9 bases. With 3 bases clipped from V and 5 bases from J, the junction kept 2 bases outside the gene matches. CDR3 size: 14 residues. The chain's CDR3 is CASSFRLADNEQFF. The DNA of the CDR3 is TGTGCCAGCAGTTTTAGACTAGCGGACAATGAGCAGTTCTTC.

This clonotype has at least ten counts. The V and J genes are TRBV15 and TRBJ2-7, with D maybe TRBD2 (5 bases). This CDR3 spans 15 amino acids. The V and J ends lost 0 bases and 0 bases respectively, with 9 bases between them. CDR1 and CDR2 (germline): LNHNV, YYDKDF (reference sequence). The CDR3 here is CATSRDRGASYEQYF. The CDR3 DNA reads as TGTGCCACCAGCAGAGATCGGGGTGCCTCCTACGAGCAGTACTTC.

CDR3 in DNA: TGCAGTGCTAGAGGGACAGGGGGCATCTATGGCTACACCTTC. This translates into CSARGTGGIYGYTF. J is TRBJ1-2 and V is TRBV20-1; TRBD1 matches 11 bases. There are 14 residues in the CDR3. With 1 base clipped from V and 4 bases from J, the junction kept 2 bases outside the gene matches. Per the germline V gene, CDR1 is DFQATT and CDR2 is SNEGSKA (reference sequence).

This clonotype was seen more than once but under ten times. The chain is built from TRBV29-1 and TRBJ2-2, with 10 bases that match TRBD1. J was trimmed by 7 bases and V by 7 bases; bases with no gene match: 9. CDR3 length equals 14 residues. Germline CDR1 and CDR2: SQVTM and ANQGSEA. CDR3 sequence: CSAVGTGVFGELFF. CDR3 bases: TGCAGCGCAGTCGGGACAGGGGTATTCGGGGAGCTGTTTTTT.

The chain links TRBV10-3 to TRBJ2-2; D may correspond to TRBD1 or TRBD2 (5 bases each). Between the trimmed V and J ends, which lost 6 bases and 3 bases, there was a span of 11 bases. This CDR3 is built from 14 residues. Germline V gene sequence: CDR1 ENHRY, CDR2 SYGVKD. The CDR3 spells CAISGTDYTGELFF. In DNA, the CDR3 is TGTGCCATCAGCGGGACCGATTACACCGGGGAGCTGTTTTTT.

This rearrangement joins TRBV7-8 to TRBJ2-2; TRBD1 might be the D (6 bases). Germline-derived CDR1 and CDR2 are SGHVS and FQNEAQ. Trimming removed 5 bases at V and 7 bases at J, with 17 bases between. This CDR3 comprises 15 residues. CDR3 sequence: CASSPQGRLVGELFF. The CDR3 DNA reads as TGTGCCAGCAGCCCACAGGGACGCTTGGTCGGGGAGCTGTTTTTT.

J is TRBJ1-6 and V is TRBV20-1; D remains ambiguous. This CDR3 region has 13 residues. Germline V CDR1 and CDR2: DFQATT, SNEGSKA (reference sequence). The V end was cut by 0 bases, the J end by 9 bases, with 9 bases between. The chain's CDR3 is CSARDPGGSPLHF. Here the CDR3 DNA reads TGCAGTGCTAGAGACCCCGGAGGTTCACCCCTCCACTTT.

The chain combines TRBV7-9 with TRBJ1-2; D ambiguous. Germline-derived CDR1 and CDR2 are SEHNR and FQNEAQ (reference sequence). CDR3 length: 12 amino acids. Trimming pared 7 bases from V and 2 bases from J, leaving 8 bases between. The CDR3 coding sequence is TGTGCCAGCATCGGAGCGAACTATGGCTACACCTTC. Translation gives CASIGANYGYTF.